A selection of T cell receptor beta chains follows, all from one sample in a study of T-cell reconstitution after alpha-beta-depleted transplantation in children. TCRdb recomputed calls from the PCR reads with MiXCR, one row per CDR3 protein. The table includes about 120,000 distinct CDR3 sequences, roughly 23% detected once. Specimen: PBMCs, mostly from graft donor cells, collected 180 days after TCRalphabeta/CD19-depleted stem cell transplant. The receptor set was obtained from a male patient between 2 and 10 years old who had a stem cell transplant for chronic granulomatous disease, so the T cells may come from the graft donor. The CDR3 runs from the conserved cysteine through the conserved F or W. Each record gives: D gene, clone size, V gene, J gene, CDR3 length, CDR3 protein, CDR3 DNA. The D gene is left open where the match is weak. Clone size is stated in some rows and not others, as once, few, many or a class when expanded.

>NA|many|TRBV20-1|TRBJ1-2|13
CSAPNDRTNGYTF
TGCAGTGCTCCGAATGACAGGACCAATGGCTACACCTTC
>NA|many|TRBV12-3/TRBV12-4|TRBJ2-2|17
CASSSLIGGAGTGELFF
TGTGCCAGCAGTTCCCTTATAGGTGGGGCTGGCACCGGGGAGCTGTTTTTT
>NA|many|TRBV5-1|TRBJ2-5|13
CASSLQVEETQYF
TGCGCCAGCAGCTTACAGGTGGAAGAGACCCAGTACTTC
>NA|few|TRBV7-9|TRBJ2-1|14
CASSLRDFSDEQFF
TGTGCCAGCAGCCTGAGGGACTTTTCCGATGAGCAGTTCTTC
>NA|many|TRBV7-2|TRBJ2-5|13
CASSLVRVETQYF
TGTGCCAGCAGCTTGGTTAGGGTCGAGACCCAGTACTTC
>NA|NA|TRBV12-3/TRBV12-4|TRBJ1-2|11
CARTQGLGYTF
TGTGCCCGCACGCAGGGTTTGGGCTACACCTTC
>NA|many|TRBV20-1|TRBJ2-3|15
CSARDPYGTPDTQYF
TGCAGTGCTAGAGATCCCTACGGCACCCCAGATACGCAGTATTTT
>NA|NA|TRBV20-1|TRBJ2-6|17
CSARSGGDVSGANVLTF
TGCAGTGCTAGGAGCGGCGGGGACGTCTCTGGGGCCAACGTCCTGACTTTC
>TRBD2|few|TRBV7-2|TRBJ2-4|16
CASSLVGTSVKNIQYF
TGTGCCAGCAGCTTAGTAGGGACTAGTGTCAAAAACATTCAGTACTTC
>TRBD1|NA|TRBV5-1|TRBJ1-2|14
CASSSTGTVYGYTF
TGCGCCAGCAGCTCGACCGGGACAGTCTATGGCTACACCTTC
>NA|NA|TRBV7-2|TRBJ2-3|14
CASSLVWNQDTQYF
TGTGCCAGCAGCTTAGTATGGAATCAAGATACGCAGTATTTT
>NA|many|TRBV9|TRBJ2-2|10
CASSVLYLFF
TGTGCCAGCAGCGTCTTGTACCTGTTTTTT